The 12 T cell receptor beta chains below were found in one sample sequenced in a study of blood T cell repertoires in COVID-19. Repertoires were generated with immunoSEQ multiplex PCR, while TCRdb's copy carries only in-frame clones and drops some. The sample yields approximately 360,000 clones, roughly 90% seen once. Sequenced: peripheral blood. These receptors originate from a man aged 40-49 years with acute or convalescent COVID-19.

The chain joins TRBV19 to TRBJ1-2; D is possibly TRBD1 (5 bases). V dropped 7 bases and J dropped 7 bases, with 16 bases sitting between them. Germline V gives CDR1 LNHDA, CDR2 SQIVND (reference sequence). This CDR3 has 13 residues. CDR3 amino acids: CASTARGGIGYTF. Written as DNA, the CDR3 is TGTGCCAGTACTGCCCGGGGGGGTATTGGCTACACCTTC.

This clone was recorded once. CDR3 in amino acids: CASSSVGDSGANVLTF. In DNA form, the CDR3 reads TGTGCCAGTAGTTCTGTCGGGGATTCTGGGGCCAACGTCCTGACTTTC. This chain joins TRBV19 and TRBJ2-6; possible D gene TRBD2, 5 bases. This CDR3 is built from 16 residues. The germline V gene has CDR1 LNHDA and CDR2 SQIVND (reference sequence). Trimming stripped 5 bases from V and 1 base from J, with 12 bases between.

V usage is TRBV20-1 and J usage is TRBJ2-7; 8 bases are a match to TRBD1. V was pared by 4 bases and J by 5 bases, with 4 bases of the junction left unmatched. The CDR3 loop spans 12 amino acids. Germline CDR1 and CDR2: DFQATT and SNEGSKA (reference sequence). CDR3 loop: CSATDRGDEQYF. The CDR3 region has the DNA TGCAGTGCTACTGACAGGGGCGACGAGCAGTACTTC.

This clone was observed once. The chain couples TRBV28 to TRBJ1-5; 7 bases match TRBD1. V lost 11 bases, J lost 0 bases, and 13 bases stayed unmatched. The germline V gene has CDR1 MDHEN and CDR2 SYDVKM. The CDR3 runs to 16 residues. This chain's CDR3 is CASGQGGSYSNQPQHF. Here the CDR3 DNA reads TGTGCCTCCGGTCAGGGGGGCTCTTATAGCAATCAGCCCCAGCATTTT.

The chain employs TRBV6-5 and TRBJ1-5, with D tentatively TRBD1 (6 bases). The CDR3 extends over 15 amino acids. Trimming pared 6 bases from V and 4 bases from J, leaving 16 bases between. Germline CDR1 and CDR2: MNHEY and SVGAGI. CDR3 sequence (DNA): TGTGCCAGCAGCCGCGGACAGATCGGGAATCAGCCCCAGCATTTT. Its translation: CASSRGQIGNQPQHF.

This chain uses TRBV4-2 with TRBJ2-5, with 10 bases identical to TRBD2. CDR1 is LGHNA, CDR2 YNFKEQ, per germline. With V trimmed by 0 bases and J by 9 bases, 4 bases remained unmatched. The length of the CDR3 is 14 residues. The CDR3 sequence: CASSQDVAGGAQYF. DNA for the CDR3: TGTGCCAGCAGCCAAGACGTAGCGGGGGGTGCCCAGTACTTC.

In this sample, this clone turned up once. This chain connects TRBV15 to TRBJ1-1; 8 nucleotides agree with TRBD1. V trimming: 5 bases; J trimming: 5 bases; junction bases outside the gene matches: 10. CDR1 is LNHNV, CDR2 YYDKDF, per germline (reference sequence). The CDR3 runs 15 residues. Here the CDR3 reads CATSGMGTGQTEAFF. The CDR3 DNA follows: TGTGCCACCAGCGGGATGGGGACAGGCCAAACTGAAGCTTTCTTT.

This clone was observed a handful of times. V and J are TRBV7-9 and TRBJ2-2; D gene unclear. The CDR3 has 15 residues. Trimming pared 0 bases from V and 2 bases from J, leaving 7 bases between. Germline loops: CDR1 SEHNR, CDR2 FQNEAQ (reference sequence). CDR3 sequence: CASSLARPNTGELFF. The DNA of the CDR3 is TGTGCCAGCAGCTTAGCGCGTCCAAACACCGGGGAGCTGTTTTTT. Based on the CDR3 plus reference TRBV7-9 and TRBJ2-2, the full variable domain is DTGVSQNPRHKITKRGQNVTFRCDPISEHNRLYWYRQTLGQGPEFLTYFQNEAQLEKSRLLSDRFSAERPKGSFSTLEIQRTEQGDSAMYLCASSLARPNTGELFFGEGSRLTVL.

V gene TRBV28 combines with J gene TRBJ2-7; TRBD2 matches 12 bases. J lost 6 bases, V lost 2 bases, and 14 bases had no gene match. CDR3 length: 18 residues. The V gene's germline CDR1 is MDHEN and CDR2 SYDVKM. Written as DNA, the CDR3 is TGTGCCAGCAGTTTACGGCTAGCGGGGGGGCCTCACAGTATCGAGCAGTACTTC. It codes for CASSLRLAGGPHSIEQYF. The variable domain in full, with the rest retrieved from reference TRBV28 and TRBJ2-7, is DVKVTQSSRYLVKRTGEKVFLECVQDMDHENMFWYRQDPGLGLRLIYFSYDVKMKEKGDIPEGYSVSREKKERFSLILESASTNQTSMYLCASSLRLAGGPHSIEQYFGPGTRLTVT.

The V call is TRBV18, the J call TRBJ1-5; 7 bases are a match to TRBD1. The CDR3 covers 16 residues. The germline gives CDR1 KGHSH, CDR2 LQKENI. V dropped 2 bases and J dropped 7; count of bases not matched to a gene: 11. CDR3 region: CASSPSRTGFGQPQHF. Written as DNA, the CDR3 is TGTGCCAGCTCACCATCTCGGACAGGTTTCGGGCAGCCCCAGCATTTT.

This rearrangement joins TRBV7-3 to TRBJ2-1; TRBD2 aligns across 8 bases. J gave up 3 bases and V 5 bases, and 6 bases lay outside the gene matches. Germline lookup yields CDR1 SGHTA and CDR2 FQGTGA. The CDR3 totals 15 residues. The chain's CDR3 is CASSILAGNYNEQFF. The CDR3 DNA follows: TGTGCCAGCAGCATCCTAGCGGGTAACTACAATGAGCAGTTCTTC.

In its sample, this clone was seen a few times. The chain couples TRBV7-2 to TRBJ1-2; D perhaps matches TRBD1 (6 bases). Germline loops: CDR1 SGHTA, CDR2 FQGNSA. V shed 6 bases and J shed 8 bases, with 19 bases lying between them. The CDR3 consists of 14 residues. Here the CDR3 reads CASSSPPRGRGYTF. The CDR3 nucleotides are TGTGCCAGCAGTTCACCCCCCAGGGGCAGAGGCTACACCTTC.